This T cell receptor (beta chain) was recovered during a study of cytomegalovirus exposure and HLA in healthy donors (TCRdb year 2017). With respect to the entire study: An earlier analysis of 587 of the donors reported about 280 Gb of sequence data and around 120 million unique TCR beta sequences obtained from approximately 180 million T cells. Roughly 300 gigabases of sequencing data and tens of millions of unique TCR sequences were included in an early release covering about 700 HLA-typed donors. Of the roughly 420 genotyped donors, 75% to 85% were placed in the genetic ancestry cluster associated with self-reported Caucasian donors. The study was designed to test whether signatures of past pathogen exposure could be identified by cataloging public T cell receptors. The study used immunosequencing to profile the T cell repertoires of approximately 640 subjects and linked those repertoires to cytomegalovirus serostatus. Besides the first cohort of 666 subjects, a separate validation cohort made up of over 100 different subjects was used. To predict cytomegalovirus infection status, the study brought together high-throughput TCR immunosequencing, statistical association of individual TCRs with disease status, and machine learning. A later analysis re-analyzed previously published TCR beta repertoires from 650 to 800 donors and added high-resolution HLA genotyping to study TCR occurrence patterns. Rather than drawing on any new phenotypic data, the later analysis identified candidate immune exposures from TCR beta sequences and the way those sequences occurred across donors. An earlier analysis of approximately 640 of the donors applied high-throughput TCR beta sequencing to assess whether each TCR beta V gene segment acted as functional or pseudogenic. Donor age, sex, ethnicity and CMV serostatus were compiled together with the repertoire data. Genome-wide SNP genotypes for about 65% of the roughly 670 donors were used in a later genetic analysis, which treated that subset as a discovery cohort. Every discovery cohort repertoire had been produced on one sequencing platform. Both class I and class II loci were covered by HLA typing, at four-digit resolution. The number of donors typed differed by locus, with roughly 629-640 for A, B, C, DRB1 and DQB1, roughly 550 for DQA1, over 600 for DPA1, and around 450 for DPB1. Because of strong linkage in the cohort, 5 or 6 DR-DQ haplotypes were treated as single units for association and clustering. On average, roughly 240,000 unique TCR beta nucleotide sequences were sequenced per donor among 350 to 400 genotyped donors of the cohort, with 15% to 20% of those sequences being non-productive.

The cohort comprised around 700 healthy bone marrow donors. At the time of sampling, all cohort members were nominally healthy, though unrecorded immune exposures were likely present. The donor was CMV seronegative and belonged to the group of 320 or so seronegative cohort members. Each donor provided a peripheral blood sample, and peripheral blood mononuclear cells were used for TCR beta sequencing. The Qiagen DNeasy Blood Extraction Kit was used to extract genomic DNA from the blood cell samples. What the research found in general, with its limitations: Most TCR sequences were observed very rarely across donors, whereas some public TCRs were present in many individuals. An association between a missense DCLRE1C variant and V-gene and J-gene trimming of TCR beta chains was found in a later genetic analysis and replicated in an independent cohort. Most CMV-associated TCR beta chains appeared to be HLA-restricted in a later analysis, and the HLA associations seemed to be driven largely by CMV exposure. Linkage disequilibrium might explain the correlated functional status among segregating V segments, but an unknown experimental factor could not be ruled out. Broadly in line with IMGT annotations, most TCR beta V segments showed up in productive rearrangements about 87% or about 30% of the time in an earlier analysis of some 590 of the donors. A few of the identified cytomegalovirus-associated TCR beta chains were confirmed in vitro to be specific for cytomegalovirus antigens. For the cohort, immune exposure information was limited to CMV serostatus. A total of 150 to 200 TCR beta chains were listed by the study as associated with cytomegalovirus. A further reported finding was that TCR beta sequences accurately predicted the HLA-A and HLA-B alleles for most subjects in the first cohort. A later analysis found that HLA-associated TCR beta chains were more clonally expanded and had lower generation probabilities than equally common non-associated chains. The authors suggested that the approach could potentially be generalized to other disease states and immunological phenotypes. Only TCR beta chains were sequenced in this cohort, and the absence of alpha or paired-chain data limited detectable features. About 15 rarely observed V segments, including chromosome 9 orphons, were excluded from the earlier analysis of approximately 600 of the donors because counts were too low. In a later analysis, several top co-occurrence clusters were reported to appear linked to parvovirus B19, influenza, CMV and Epstein-Barr virus. Presence/absence analyses assumed roughly uniform sequencing depth across donors, an assumption that may not hold. Because the 87-base-pair reads could not distinguish some IMGT-functional V segments, including TRBV6-2 and TRBV6-3, those segments were excluded. A group of highly shared sequence variants was considered likely to be a technical artifact of the sequencing pipeline. According to a later analysis, TCR association rates differed among HLA loci, with DRB1 alleles showing the most associated TCRs and HLA-C alleles showing the fewest. In both the original and validation cohorts, the classifier was reported to diagnose cytomegalovirus status with high specificity and sensitivity. HLA typing was unavailable for some donors at each locus, so association tests used only the typed subset. When HLA alleles, especially DR and DQ, strongly co-occurred, attributing TCR associations to individual alleles was difficult. According to a later genetic analysis, donors in an Asian-associated ancestry cluster had fewer N-insertions in productive TCRs than the approximately 650-donor mean. In a later analysis, 15,000 to 20,000 TCR beta sequences were associated with specific HLA alleles at a false discovery rate of 0.05.

The CDR3 measures 15 amino acids from cysteine to phenylalanine. The DNA shown is the 45-base CDR3, in frame from base 1. V is shortened by 1 base, J by 0 bases, and the region joining them spans 11 bases. The CDR1 and CDR2 encoded by the germline V gene are SQVTM and ANQGSEA. Points on this clone: What antigen it recognizes has not been identified. No clone much larger than this one lies a single base away; base qualities are absent.

The library came from the immunoSEQ multiplex PCR assay. For the multiplex PCR, a mixture combining 60 forward primers for TCR Vbeta segments and 13 reverse primers for TCR Jbeta segments was used. The CDR3 region of rearranged TCR beta genes was amplified from genomic DNA by a multiplex PCR assay. Amplified TCR beta libraries were sequenced as 87-base-pair reads on the Illumina HiSeq System. The published analysis was carried out like this. A later analysis counted tens of millions of unique TCR beta chains across the 650 to 700 repertoires, and some 11 million of these chains were shared by at least two donors. A nearest-neighbor algorithm error-corrected the raw reads and collapsed the reads into unique sequences, merging closely related sequences to remove PCR and sequencing errors. CDR3 sequences were aligned to IMGT reference sequences to assign V, D and J gene segments. Each retained sequence needed at least a six-nucleotide match to both a V gene segment and a J gene segment. A rearrangement counted as productive if the CDR3 had no stop codons and remained in frame with V and J, and every other rearrangement counted as non-productive. Following IMGT convention, CDR3 was defined as the stretch from the second conserved V-encoded cysteine up to the conserved J-encoded phenylalanine. Sequences without an unambiguous match to a single V gene segment were excluded from the earlier analysis of about 600 of the donors. In an earlier analysis of a few hundred of the donors, a V segment was called functional when productive rearrangements were above 56.7%, and segregating when the standard deviation between donors exceeded 5%. A statistical classification framework was developed to diagnose cytomegalovirus status using the catalog of TCR beta chain sequences. In a later analysis, TCR nucleotide sequences were compared against IMGT/GENE-DB human TR gene sequences so that V and J genes could be assigned. In a later analysis, CDR3 sequences and most-parsimonious VDJ recombination scenarios were assigned using the TCRdist pipeline. A later analysis defined each TCR beta chain by its CDR3 amino acid sequence plus V-gene family, and excluded reads lacking a unique V-gene family. In a later analysis, around 600 highly shared, low-generation-probability nucleotide sequences were removed to address suspected cross-contamination and a sequencing artifact. In a later analysis, a clonal expansion index was calculated for each public chain from normalized within-repertoire ranks of inferred template counts. A later analysis computed generation probabilities with a VDJ recombination model fitted to out-of-frame rearrangements, and checked the results against IGoR. Hypergeometric tests were used in a later analysis to score TCR-TCR, TCR-HLA and TCR-CMV co-occurrence, with a repertoire-size bias correction applied to the TCR pairs. A later analysis estimated false discovery rates by permuting HLA or CMV assignments 20 times. A later analysis grouped co-occurring TCRs with DBSCAN, adding TCRdist sequence similarity when clustering within HLA-allele-positive subsets. Repertoires with fewer than 30,000 or more than 120,000 public chains were left out of co-occurrence clustering, as were five repertoires with anomalous nucleotide sharing. TCRdb obtained this table from immuneACCESS and retained in-frame rearrangements with V and J assigned. These tables miss some clones; where compared with another copy, unresolved V genes account for less than half of the shortfall, and the remainder is unexplained. The DNA was the basis for D and trimming; V, J and clone size are from that table. Here the sample has about 160,000 clones; roughly four fifths occur a single time. The ten largest make up about 13% of the sample.

This TCR derives from a woman aged 45 to 65 in good health and CMV-seronegative. The sample consisted of PBMCs. The V and J genes are TRBV29-1 and TRBJ2-3; the D segment could be TRBD2, given 6 matching bases. The CDR3 loop reads CSVEGGDLSTDTQYF. The sequenced DNA is TGCAGCGTTGAAGGGGGGGACCTAAGCACAGATACGCAGTATTTT.